This T cell receptor (beta chain) was identified in a study of shared clonotypes between healthy human individuals. Generated by immunoSEQ multiplex PCR, the TCRdb table keeps only in-frame clones and is missing some. This table has fewer than 1 million clones, about 97% appearing once. Trimming removed 3 bases at V and 0 bases at J, with 8 bases between. Looked up from germline, CDR1 is KGHSH and CDR2 is LQKENI. CDR3 length equals 14 residues. CD45RO-negative CD8 cells positively selected for CCR7 made up the naive population, which excluded terminally differentiated effector memory CD45RA+ cells. This TCR was recovered from a man younger than 40 in good health. Source material: naive CD8+ T cells sorted from blood. The V and J genes are TRBV18 and TRBJ2-5; D assignment may be TRBD1 or TRBD2 (5 bases each). For the CDR3, the DNA is TGTGCCAGCTCACCGGGGGATTACCAAGAGACCCAGTACTTC. Translation: CASSPGDYQETQYF.